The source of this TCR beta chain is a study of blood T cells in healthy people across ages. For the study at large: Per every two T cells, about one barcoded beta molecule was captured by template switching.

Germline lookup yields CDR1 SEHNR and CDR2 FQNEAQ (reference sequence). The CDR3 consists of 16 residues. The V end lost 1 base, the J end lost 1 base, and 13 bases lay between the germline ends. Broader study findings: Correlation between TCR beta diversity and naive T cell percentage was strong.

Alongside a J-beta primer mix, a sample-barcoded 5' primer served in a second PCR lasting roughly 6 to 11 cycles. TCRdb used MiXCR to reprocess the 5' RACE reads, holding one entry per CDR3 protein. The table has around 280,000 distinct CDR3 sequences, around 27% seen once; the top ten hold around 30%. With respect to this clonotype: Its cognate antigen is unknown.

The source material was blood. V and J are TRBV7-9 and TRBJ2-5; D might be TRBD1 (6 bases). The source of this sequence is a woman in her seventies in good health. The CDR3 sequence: CASSLDRVGGQETQYF. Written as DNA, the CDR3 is TGTGCCAGCAGCTTAGACAGGGTTGGAGGCCAAGAGACCCAGTACTTC.